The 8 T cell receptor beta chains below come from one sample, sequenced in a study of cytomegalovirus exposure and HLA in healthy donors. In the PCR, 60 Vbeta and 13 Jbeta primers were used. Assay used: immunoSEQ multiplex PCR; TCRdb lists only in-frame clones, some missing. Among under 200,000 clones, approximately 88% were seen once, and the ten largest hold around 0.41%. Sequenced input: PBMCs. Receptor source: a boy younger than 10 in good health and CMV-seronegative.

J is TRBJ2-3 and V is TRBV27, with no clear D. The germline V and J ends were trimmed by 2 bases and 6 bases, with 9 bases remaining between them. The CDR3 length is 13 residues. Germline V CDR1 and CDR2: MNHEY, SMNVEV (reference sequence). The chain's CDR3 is CASSLAYPDTQYF. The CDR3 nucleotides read TGTGCCAGCAGTTTAGCCTACCCCGATACGCAGTATTTT.

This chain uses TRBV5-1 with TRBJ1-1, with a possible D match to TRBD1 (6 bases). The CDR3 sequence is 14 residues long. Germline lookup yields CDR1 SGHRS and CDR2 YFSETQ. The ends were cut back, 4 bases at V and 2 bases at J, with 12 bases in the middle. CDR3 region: CASSTGQRNTEAFF. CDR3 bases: TGCGCCAGCAGCACCGGACAGAGAAACACTGAAGCTTTCTTT.

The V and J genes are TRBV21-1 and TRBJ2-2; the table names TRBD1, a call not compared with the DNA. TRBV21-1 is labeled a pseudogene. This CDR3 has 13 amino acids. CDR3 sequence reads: CASALTAPGELFF. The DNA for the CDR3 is TGTGCCAGCGCCCTGACAGCCCCCGGGGAGCTGTTTTTT.

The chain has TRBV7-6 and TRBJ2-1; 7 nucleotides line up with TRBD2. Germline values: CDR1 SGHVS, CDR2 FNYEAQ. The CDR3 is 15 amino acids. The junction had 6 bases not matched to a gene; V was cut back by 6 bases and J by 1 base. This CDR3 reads CASRLEAGSYNEQFF. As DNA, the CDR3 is TGTGCCAGCAGACTCGAAGCGGGATCCTACAATGAGCAGTTCTTC.

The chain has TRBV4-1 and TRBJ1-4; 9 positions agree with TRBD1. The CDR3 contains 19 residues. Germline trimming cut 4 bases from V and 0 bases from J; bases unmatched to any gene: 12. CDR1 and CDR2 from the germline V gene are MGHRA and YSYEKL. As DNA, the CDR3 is TGCGCCAGCAGCCCGGGACAGGGTTTCTCTGACGCAACTAATGAAAAACTGTTTTTT. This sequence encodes CASSPGQGFSDATNEKLFF.

The DNA for the CDR3 is TGTGCCATCCGGCAGGGAACCTATGGCTACACCTTC. It is translated as CAIRQGTYGYTF. The genes are TRBV28 and TRBJ1-2; maybe TRBD1 (5 bases). Trimming removed 10 bases at V and 4 bases at J, with 13 bases between. From germline, CDR1 is MDHEN and CDR2 SYDVKM. The CDR3 consists of 12 residues.

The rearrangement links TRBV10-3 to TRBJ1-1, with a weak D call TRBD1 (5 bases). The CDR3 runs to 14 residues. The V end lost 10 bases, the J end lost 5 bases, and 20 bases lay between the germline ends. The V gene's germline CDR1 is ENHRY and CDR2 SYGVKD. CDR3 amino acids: CATRSGGRETEAFF. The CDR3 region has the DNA TGTGCCACCCGGAGCGGGGGAAGGGAAACTGAAGCTTTCTTT.

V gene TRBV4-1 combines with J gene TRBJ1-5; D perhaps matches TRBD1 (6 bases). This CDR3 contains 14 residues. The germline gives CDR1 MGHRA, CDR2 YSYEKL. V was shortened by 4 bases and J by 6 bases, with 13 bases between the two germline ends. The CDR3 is CASSPTGLGQPQHF. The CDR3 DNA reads TGCGCCAGCAGCCCTACAGGGCTAGGTCAGCCCCAGCATTTT.